This T cell receptor beta chain was identified during a study of OX40 agonist ivuxolimab in advanced cancers. Study-wide results and limits: Both blood CD4+ and CD8+ T cells showed clonal growth by week 6 at 0.1 to 3.0 mg/kg. The authors did not determine the antigen specificity of the expanded peripheral T cells. Normalized T-cell clonal expansion was also low in a subset of nonresponders.

In regard to this clone: Its antigen remains unknown.

Germline V CDR1 and CDR2: LNHDA, SQIVND (reference sequence). Germline trimming cut 5 bases from V and 7 bases from J; bases unmatched to any gene: 9. The CDR3 sequence is 15 residues long. Assay used: immunoSEQ multiplex PCR; TCRdb lists only in-frame clones, some missing. This repertoire shows roughly 76,000 clones, about 88% found once; its top ten account for approximately 4%. This clonotype was sampled from an adult with an advanced solid tumor such as melanoma, head and neck, liver or kidney cancer. The sample here was CD4+ or CD8+ T cells sorted from blood, taken in a trial of the OX40 agonist ivuxolimab. The chain links TRBV19 to TRBJ2-1; 9 bases match TRBD2. The CDR3 sequence: CASSFHSGSKNEQFF. The CDR3 DNA reads TGTGCCAGTAGTTTCCATAGCGGGAGTAAGAATGAGCAGTTCTTC.